One and the same sample provided the 4 T cell receptor beta chains below, sequenced in a study of blood T cell repertoires in COVID-19. The protocol was immunoSEQ multiplex PCR, while the TCRdb copy is restricted to in-frame clones and leaves out a portion. In the table there are roughly 140,000 clones, 65% to 85% of which are singletons. Sequencing input: peripheral blood. The receptors were gathered from a woman older than 75 with acute or convalescent COVID-19.

The chain joins TRBV11-2 to TRBJ2-2; possible D gene TRBD2, 7 bases. The CDR3 sequence is 15 residues long. In germline, CDR1 is SGHAT, CDR2 FQNNGV. V gave up 1 base and J gave up 7 bases, with 13 bases separating them. CDR3 loop: CASSLAGGVVGELFF. The CDR3 DNA is TGTGCCAGCAGCTTAGCGGGGGGCGTTGTCGGGGAGCTGTTTTTT.

V usage is TRBV18 and J usage is TRBJ1-1; no clear D gene. There are 13 residues in the CDR3. Looked up from germline, CDR1 is KGHSH and CDR2 is LQKENI. V shed 4 bases and J shed 11 bases, with 17 bases lying between them. In nucleotides, the CDR3 is TGTGCCAGCTCACTCGACGGGAGGGCTGGGGCTTTCTTT. This gives the protein CASSLDGRAGAFF.

The V call is TRBV29-1, the J call TRBJ2-4; TRBD1 aligns across 7 bases. Trimming took 1 base from V and 0 from J; bases not matched to a gene: 12. From germline, CDR1 is SQVTM and CDR2 ANQGSEA. The CDR3 totals 18 residues. In nucleotides, the CDR3 is TGCAGCGTTGAAGCCCCCGGGACAGAGACTCTAGCCAAAAACATTCAGTACTTC. It is translated as CSVEAPGTETLAKNIQYF.

J is TRBJ1-1 and V is TRBV6-2 or TRBV6-3; 7 nucleotides line up with TRBD1. This CDR3 is 12 amino acids long. V lost 3 bases and J lost 11; bases outside the gene matches: 6. CDR1 and CDR2 from the germline V gene are MNHEY and SVGEGT. The CDR3 loop reads CASSYSDREAFF. DNA for the CDR3: TGTGCCAGCAGTTATTCCGACAGGGAGGCTTTCTTT.